This T cell receptor beta chain was recorded in a study of blood T cell repertoires in COVID-19. For the study at large: PBMCs, B-cell-depleted T cells, or T cells provided the cDNA or gDNA that made up the material.

Assignment of participants to cohorts was predicated upon participant-reported clinical history. The length of the CDR3 is 17 residues. CDR1 is SGHTA, CDR2 FQGNSA, per germline. V shed 2 bases, J shed 4 bases, and the junction held 9 bases outside the gene matches. This clone was seen a single time. Source study methods: Amplified reference gene primers provided the basis for estimating nucleated cell counts. Produced via immunoSEQ multiplex PCR; TCRdb's table is partial and in-frame only. The DNA gave D and trimming, while V, J and clone size come from that table. The sample consists of roughly 150,000 clones, over 80% of them appearing once.

The sample consisted of PBMCs or T cells enriched from blood (not recorded which). The chain recombines TRBV7-2 with TRBJ1-2; 11 bases are shared with TRBD1. This clonotype was sampled from a man between 65 and 85 years old who had been exposed to COVID-19. CDR3 region: CASSLRRTGGRSYGYTF. The CDR3 region has the DNA TGTGCCAGCAGCTTACGCCGGACAGGGGGCCGCAGCTATGGCTACACCTTC. The full variable domain, with the rest looked up from reference TRBV7-2 and TRBJ1-2, is GAGVSQSPSNKVTEKGKDVELRCDPISGHTALYWYRQSLGQGLEFLIYFQGNSAPDKSGLPSDRFSAERTGGSVSTLTIQRTQQEDSAVYLCASSLRRTGGRSYGYTFGSGTRLTVV.